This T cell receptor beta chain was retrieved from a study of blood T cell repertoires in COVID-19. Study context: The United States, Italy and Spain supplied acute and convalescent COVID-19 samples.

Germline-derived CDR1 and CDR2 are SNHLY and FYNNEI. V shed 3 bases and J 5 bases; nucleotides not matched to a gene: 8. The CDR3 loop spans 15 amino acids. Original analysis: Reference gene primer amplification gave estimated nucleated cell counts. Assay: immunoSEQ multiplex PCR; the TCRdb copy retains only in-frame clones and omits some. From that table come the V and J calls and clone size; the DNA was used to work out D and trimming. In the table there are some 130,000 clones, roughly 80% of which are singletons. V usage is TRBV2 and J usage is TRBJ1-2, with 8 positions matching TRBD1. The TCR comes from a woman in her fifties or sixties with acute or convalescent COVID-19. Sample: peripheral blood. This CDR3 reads CASSDTDRGDYGYTF. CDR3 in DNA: TGTGCCAGCAGTGACACTGACAGGGGAGATTATGGCTACACCTTC.